This TCR beta chain was captured in a study of identical twins (dated by TCRdb to about 2016). Regarding the complete study: TCR alpha and beta repertoires from monozygotic twins, unrelated adults of various ages and cord blood were deep-sequenced to test whether fetal clonotypes persist. To rule out contamination, replicate twin experiments were performed at different times with different library preparation protocols. General findings and caveats noted by the study authors: Abundant cord blood beta clonotypes carried fewer insertions; young adult naive repertoires showed a weaker similar trend, while memory repertoires showed none. In monozygotic twins, out-of-frame TCR alpha sharing was systematically underestimated by recombination models, although the models agreed with sharing between unrelated individuals. Compared with coincidental sharing between unrelated individuals, an excess of low generation-probability sequences was observed among out-of-frame TCR alpha sequences shared between twins. Zero-insertion analyses could be partly confounded by invariant T cells such as MAIT and iNKT, although diverse VJ usage argued against such confounding for most clonotypes. A weaker excess of twin sharing was found in beta out-of-frame sequences because the signal-to-noise ratio was lowered by fewer shared sequences. Conclusions relied on cross-sectional statistical analysis, since the same donors could not be followed over many years.

This clonotype has ten or more counts. Its antigen is currently not known. Base qualities are not provided; no much larger clone lies one nucleotide away. V ends up 7 bases short and J 0 bases short, with an unmatched junction base count of 5. The CDR3 runs 14 amino acids, cysteine and phenylalanine included. Only CDR3 DNA remains: 42 bases, in frame from the first base. Only healthy Caucasian donors were included. Three pairs of female monozygotic twins, all aged roughly 18 to 29 years, made up the twin cohort. The RNA used for TCR libraries was isolated from peripheral blood mononuclear cells. To prepare the library, 5' RACE was applied. For sequencing, an Illumina HiSeq 2000 was employed. Template switching introduced a universal primer binding site; the final cDNA contained a unique molecular identifier, enabling accurate counting of TCR cDNA molecules. Specific primers in the conserved constant-segment region were used to synthesize first-strand cDNA for the TCR alpha and beta chains. To control for contamination, each cDNA library was double barcoded with a SMART-Mk sample barcode plus Illumina barcodes. TruSeq adapter sequences along with Illumina sample barcodes were introduced in two successive PCR steps. The Illumina HiSeq platform was used with custom primers to sequence TCR alpha and beta cDNA libraries. The study's own analysis went as follows. Raw reads were processed with MiGEC to extract unique molecular identifiers, and MiXCR was used to determine CDR3 positions. Recombination models were inferred per individual with the repgenHMM and IGoR tools using an EM algorithm. The tcR package in R was used for shared clonotype analysis, with sharing normalized by the product of cloneset sizes. To study raw recombination without the effects of thymic and clonal selection, out-of-frame nonproductive sequences were analyzed. TCRdb took the public reads, trimmed them with fastp at Q25, ran MiXCR for clone calling and kept in-frame beta chains. Here each entry gathers all rows of one CDR3 protein and keeps the most common genes and DNA. TCRdb's processing, not the authors' own work, is the source of the V and J calls. This sample lists approximately 600,000 distinct CDR3 sequences; under 8.5% were detected once. The ten largest account for 1.6% of the sample.

This sample was also put to use in a study of yellow fever vaccine responses in identical twins. As the second publication notes: The T cell response to vaccination in identical twins was reported by the authors to appear partly convergent and partly personalized. In the study, vaccine-responding T cell clones were precisely tracked in identical twins.

Sample: PBMCs. The chain joins TRBV12-3 or TRBV12-4 to TRBJ1-1; 7 bases in the junction line up with TRBD1. This TCR was recovered from a woman between 18 and 29 years old in good health. The CDR3 loop reads CASTRDSLNTEAFF. The nucleotides are TGTGCCAGCACCCGGGACAGCTTGAACACTGAAGCTTTCTTT.